These 19 T cell receptor beta chains were sequenced from one sample in a study of regulatory T cells in long-lasting Graves disease. Specified time point: persistent/refractory GD, antithyroid drugs over 5 years with positive TRAb. The authors made the TCR library using RNA they extracted from PBMCs. Both iRepertoire HTBI primers and Arm-PCR of CDR3 regions were used to build the TCR beta libraries. TCRdb analysed the multiplex PCR reads with MiXCR anew, one entry per CDR3 protein. Of about 470,000 distinct CDR3 sequences listed, around 21% were seen once; the top ten hold less than 9%. The sample in question was peripheral blood mononuclear cells (PBMCs), obtained when the disease was refractory, from a patient treated with antithyroid drugs. These receptors originate from a female donor with Graves disease.

V and J are TRBV7-9 and TRBJ2-5, with 9 bases lining up with TRBD1. The V gene's germline CDR1 is SEHNR and CDR2 FQNEAQ (reference sequence). The length of the CDR3 is 14 residues. Losses at the gene ends were 5 bases for V and 5 bases for J; bases not matched to a gene: 6. This CDR3 reads CASSTVDRGETQYF. The CDR3 region has the DNA TGTGCCAGCAGCACAGTGGACAGGGGCGAGACCCAGTACTTC.

This clonotype was seen repeatedly, ten times or more. The V call is TRBV7-9, the J call TRBJ1-1; D call uncertain. V gave up 0 bases and J gave up 6 bases, with 8 bases separating them. The CDR3 extends over 13 amino acids. The V gene's germline CDR1 is SEHNR and CDR2 FQNEAQ (reference sequence). The CDR3 DNA reads TGTGCCAGCAGCTTAGCTGGGGAACCTGAAGCTTTCTTT. Protein sequence: CASSLAGEPEAFF.

This clonotype was seen a handful of times. The chain couples TRBV19 to TRBJ2-5; no clear D gene. The CDR3 sequence is 17 residues long. Germline CDR1 LNHDA, CDR2 SQIVND (reference sequence). Between the trimmed V and J ends, which lost 5 bases and 3 bases, there was a span of 22 bases. For the CDR3, the DNA is TGTGCCAGTAGTGCCTTCTCTGGTAAGAGAAGGGAAGAGACCCAGTACTTC. As protein: CASSAFSGKRREETQYF.

Details on this clonotype: A much more abundant neighbour one base away suggests this may be a read error. J is TRBJ2-7 and V is TRBV6-5; 9 nucleotides agree with TRBD2. CDR1 and CDR2 from the germline V gene are MNHEY and SVGAGI. J was trimmed by 3 bases and V by 0 bases; bases with no gene match: 6. This CDR3 contains 16 residues. In DNA form, the CDR3 reads TGTGCCAGCAGTTACTCGGCGGCGGGAGGGCTCTACGAGCAGTACTTC. The encoded protein is CASSYSAAGGLYEQYF.

The table lists this clonotype with many counts. This chain links TRBV24-1 with TRBJ2-2; D gene uncertain. Germline values: CDR1 KGHDR, CDR2 SFDVKD. This CDR3 spans 17 amino acids. The V gene lost 1 base and the J gene lost 2 bases, with 13 bases spanning the gap. The CDR3 sequence is CATSDFSTPPNTGELFF. As DNA, the CDR3 is TGTGCCACCAGTGATTTTTCGACCCCACCAAACACCGGGGAGCTGTTTTTT.

In this sample, this clonotype turned up a few times. The V and J genes are TRBV9 and TRBJ2-2; no reliable D call. V dropped 4 bases and J dropped 4 bases, with 17 bases sitting between them. CDR1 is SGDLS, CDR2 YYNGEE, per germline. CDR3 length: 16 residues. The CDR3 DNA reads TGTGCCAGCAGCCCAACCGGTACTCCGATCACCGGGGAGCTGTTTTTT. Encoded protein: CASSPTGTPITGELFF.

This clonotype was found many times. One junction end disagrees with the germline gene, perhaps due to a read error. The chain joins TRBV7-9 to TRBJ1-2; tentative D call: TRBD1 (5 bases). Germline CDR1 and CDR2: SEHNR and FQNEAQ (reference sequence). This CDR3 has 13 residues. The chain's CDR3 is CASSLGVNYGYTF. CDR3 nucleotide sequence: TGCGCCAGCAGCTTGGGGGTTAACTATGGCTACACCTTC.

The table lists this clonotype with many counts. The V and J genes are TRBV6-1 and TRBJ2-5, with 7 nucleotides matching TRBD1. The germline V gene has CDR1 MNHNS and CDR2 SASEGT. The CDR3 runs 15 residues. Unmatched junction bases numbered 5, after V lost 4 bases and J lost 0 bases. The CDR3 DNA is TGTGCCAGCAGTGGAGAGGGGACAGACCAAGAGACCCAGTACTTC. This encodes CASSGEGTDQETQYF.

This clonotype was counted a few times. One junction end disagrees with the germline gene, perhaps due to a read error. V and J are TRBV20-1 and TRBJ2-7, with D perhaps TRBD2 (5 bases). The germline CDR1 and CDR2 sequences are DFQATT and SNEGSKA (reference sequence). The CDR3 is 16 amino acids. CDR3 region: CSARERQRPKTYEQYF. As DNA, the CDR3 is TGCAGTGCTCGAGAGCGTCAGCGGCCGAAGACCTACGAGCAGTACTTC.

In this sample, this clonotype turned up a few times. The genes are TRBV30 and TRBJ1-1; D not resolved. CDR3 length: 14 residues. V was cut by 2 bases and J by 5 bases, with 15 bases left in between. The germline gives CDR1 GTSNPN, CDR2 SVGIG (reference sequence). CDR3 nucleotides: TGTGCCTGGAGTCCCGATGTTATGGAGACTGAAGCTTTCTTT. Protein sequence: CAWSPDVMETEAFF.

This clonotype appeared a few times. V is TRBV19 and J is TRBJ1-2; D might be TRBD1 (5 bases). The V end was cut by 6 bases, the J end by 2 bases, with 16 bases between. Germline V lookup: CDR1 LNHDA, CDR2 SQIVND (reference sequence). This CDR3 has 15 residues. CDR3 residues: CASRFGVGRNYGYTF. As DNA, the CDR3 is TGTGCCAGTAGGTTCGGCGTGGGGCGGAACTATGGCTACACCTTC.

This clonotype was counted many times. The rearrangement joins TRBV20-1 to TRBJ2-7; a possible D gene is TRBD1 (5 bases). V shed 0 bases and J shed 3 bases, with 15 bases lying between them. CDR1 and CDR2 (germline): DFQATT, SNEGSKA (reference sequence). This CDR3 contains 15 residues. CDR3 nucleotides: TGCAGTGCTAGAGAAGCGACAGCCGGGTTCTACGAGCAGTACTTC. Its translation is CSAREATAGFYEQYF.

This clonotype was counted many times. This chain connects TRBV2 to TRBJ1-2; D is unclear. The CDR3 has 14 residues. CDR1 and CDR2 (germline): SNHLY, FYNNEI. Trimming took off 1 base at V and 4 bases at J, with 10 bases between the two ends. This CDR3 reads CASSEDGRIYGYTF. Here the CDR3 DNA reads TGTGCCAGCAGTGAAGACGGACGGATCTATGGCTACACCTTC.

This clonotype was detected ten times or more. J is TRBJ1-2 and V is TRBV6-5, with D tentatively TRBD1 (5 bases). V was cut by 3 bases and J by 4 bases, with 15 bases left in between. Germline CDR1 reads MNHEY; CDR2 reads SVGAGI. The CDR3 loop spans 15 amino acids. The CDR3 nucleotides are TGTGCCAGCAGTTATTCACAGGCGGATAGCTATGGCTACACCTTC. Translated: CASSYSQADSYGYTF.

The chain joins TRBV14 to TRBJ2-7; D uncertain. CDR3 length equals 14 residues. V lost 0 bases, J lost 0 bases, and 6 bases lay in between. Germline CDR1 reads SGHDN; CDR2 reads FVKESK. CDR3 nucleotides: TGTGCCAGCAGCCAAGAAGGGTTCTCCTACGAGCAGTACTTC. Protein: CASSQEGFSYEQYF.

This sequence joins TRBV28 and TRBJ2-7; perhaps TRBD2 as D (5 bases). Trimming shortened V by 6 bases and J by 3 bases, and 15 bases separated the two germline ends. The germline V gene has CDR1 MDHEN and CDR2 SYDVKM. There are 14 residues in the CDR3. CDR3: CASRLEARFYEQYF. The CDR3 DNA sequence: TGTGCCAGCAGGTTGGAGGCTAGGTTCTACGAGCAGTACTTC.

The chain couples TRBV4-1 to TRBJ2-7; D is unclear. This CDR3 spans 14 amino acids. Germline V CDR1 and CDR2: MGHRA, YSYEKL. The V gene lost 0 bases and the J gene lost 3 bases, with 9 bases spanning the gap. The CDR3 spells CASSQDGPGYEQYF. CDR3 in DNA: TGCGCCAGCAGCCAAGATGGCCCGGGCTACGAGCAGTACTTC.

This clonotype was seen at least ten times. The chain combines TRBV2 with TRBJ1-1; D may be TRBD1 (5 bases). Germline lookup yields CDR1 SNHLY and CDR2 FYNNEI. V gave up 3 bases and J gave up 0 bases, with 11 bases separating them. The CDR3 covers 15 residues. The CDR3 DNA reads as TGTGCCAGCAGTGACACAGGCAGTCTGAACACTGAAGCTTTCTTT. Translating it yields CASSDTGSLNTEAFF.

This clonotype was recorded at least ten times. This chain links TRBV7-6 with TRBJ1-6; maybe TRBD1 (6 bases). The germline V gene has CDR1 SGHVS and CDR2 FNYEAQ. This CDR3 has 14 residues. With 4 bases removed from V and 6 bases from J, the gap between germline ends came to 10 bases. The CDR3 spells CASSSGQSNSPLHF. In nucleotides, the CDR3 is TGTGCCAGCAGCTCTGGACAGAGTAATTCACCCCTCCACTTT.